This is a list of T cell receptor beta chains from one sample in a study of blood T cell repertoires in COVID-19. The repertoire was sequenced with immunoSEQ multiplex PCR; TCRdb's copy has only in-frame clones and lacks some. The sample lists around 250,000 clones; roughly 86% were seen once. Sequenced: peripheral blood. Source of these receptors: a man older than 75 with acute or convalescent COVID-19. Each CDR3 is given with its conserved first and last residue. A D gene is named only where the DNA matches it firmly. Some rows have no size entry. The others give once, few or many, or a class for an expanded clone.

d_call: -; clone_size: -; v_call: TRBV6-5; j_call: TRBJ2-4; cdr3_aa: CASSYSRGIAKNIQYF; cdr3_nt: TGTGCCAGCAGTTACTCTAGGGGGATAGCCAAAAACATTCAGTACTTC
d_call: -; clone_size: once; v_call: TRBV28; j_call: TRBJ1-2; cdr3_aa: CASSLLSGLGYGYTF; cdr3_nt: TGTGCCAGCAGTTTATTATCGGGATTGGGTTATGGCTACACCTTC
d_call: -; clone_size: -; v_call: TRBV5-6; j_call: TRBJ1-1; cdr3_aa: CASSSPLMTEAFF; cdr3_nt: TGTGCCAGCAGCTCCCCCTTAATGACTGAAGCTTTCTTT
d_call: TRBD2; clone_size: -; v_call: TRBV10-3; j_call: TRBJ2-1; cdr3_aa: CAISESGGRADEQFF; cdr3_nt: TGTGCCATCAGTGAGTCAGGCGGGAGGGCAGATGAGCAGTTCTTC
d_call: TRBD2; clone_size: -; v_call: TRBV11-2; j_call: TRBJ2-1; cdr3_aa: CASSPRLAILGNEQFF; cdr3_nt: TGTGCCAGCAGCCCACGACTAGCCATCTTGGGCAATGAGCAGTTCTTC
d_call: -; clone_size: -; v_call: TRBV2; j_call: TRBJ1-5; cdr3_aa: CASSQTDSNQPQHF; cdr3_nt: TGTGCCAGCAGTCAGACAGATAGCAATCAGCCCCAGCATTTT
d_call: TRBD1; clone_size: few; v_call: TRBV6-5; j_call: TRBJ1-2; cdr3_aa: CASSYRTGGGGYTF; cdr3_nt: TGTGCCAGCAGTTACCGGACAGGGGGAGGGGGCTACACCTTC
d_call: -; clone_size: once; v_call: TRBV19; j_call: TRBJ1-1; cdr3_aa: CASSIRAGANRLTEAFF; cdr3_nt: TGTGCCAGTAGTATTCGGGCAGGGGCGAATCGTTTGACTGAAGCTTTCTTT
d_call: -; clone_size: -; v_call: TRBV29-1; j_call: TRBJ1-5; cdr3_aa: CSVAREFNQPQHF; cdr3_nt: TGCAGCGTTGCCAGGGAATTCAATCAGCCCCAGCATTTT
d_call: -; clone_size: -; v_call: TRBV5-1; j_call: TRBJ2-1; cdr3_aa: CASSLEQPFYNEQFF; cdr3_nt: TGCGCCAGCAGCTTAGAACAGCCCTTCTACAATGAGCAGTTCTTC
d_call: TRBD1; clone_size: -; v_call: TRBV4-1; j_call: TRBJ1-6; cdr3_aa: CASNRGIGANSPLHF; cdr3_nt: TGCGCCAGCAACAGGGGAATAGGGGCAAATTCACCCCTCCACTTT
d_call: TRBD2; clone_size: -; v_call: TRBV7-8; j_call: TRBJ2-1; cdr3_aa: CASSSGLAVLSSYNEQFF; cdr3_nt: TGTGCCAGCAGCTCGGGACTAGCGGTCCTGAGCTCCTACAATGAGCAGTTCTTC
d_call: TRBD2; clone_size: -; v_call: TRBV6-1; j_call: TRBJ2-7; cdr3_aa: CASSAETTSPTYEQYF; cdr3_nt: TGTGCCAGCAGTGCTGAGACGACTAGCCCAACCTACGAGCAGTACTTC
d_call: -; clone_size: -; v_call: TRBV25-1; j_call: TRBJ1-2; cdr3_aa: CASSVTGIYYGYTF; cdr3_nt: TGTGCCAGCAGTGTAACAGGAATCTACTATGGCTACACCTTC
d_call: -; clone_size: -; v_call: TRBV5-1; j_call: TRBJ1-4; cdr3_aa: CASSRDSSNEKLFF; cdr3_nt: TGCGCCAGCAGCCGAGACAGTAGTAATGAAAAACTGTTTTTT
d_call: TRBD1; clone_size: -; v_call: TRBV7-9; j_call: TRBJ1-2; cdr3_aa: CASSVTDRHYGYTF; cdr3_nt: TGTGCCAGCAGCGTGACGGACAGGCACTATGGCTACACCTTC
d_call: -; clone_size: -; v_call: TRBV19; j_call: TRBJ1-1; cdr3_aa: CASSLTGILNTEAFF; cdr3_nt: TGTGCCAGTAGCTTGACGGGGATTTTGAACACTGAAGCTTTCTTT
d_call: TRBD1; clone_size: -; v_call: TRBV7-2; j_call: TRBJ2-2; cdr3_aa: CASSFPTGVLNTGELFF; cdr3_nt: TGTGCCAGCAGCTTCCCTACAGGGGTCCTTAACACCGGGGAGCTGTTTTTT
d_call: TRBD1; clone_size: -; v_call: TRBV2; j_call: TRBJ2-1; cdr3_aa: CASSIMAGQGSEQFF; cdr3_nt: TGTGCCAGCAGTATAATGGCGGGACAGGGTAGTGAGCAGTTCTTC
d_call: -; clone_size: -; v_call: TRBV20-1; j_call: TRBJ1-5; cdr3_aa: CSALEVPAQHF; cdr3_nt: TGCAGTGCCTTAGAGGTTCCAGCCCAGCATTTT
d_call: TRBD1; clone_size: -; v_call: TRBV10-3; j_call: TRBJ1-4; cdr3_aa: CAISEGTGHEKLFF; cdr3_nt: TGTGCCATCAGTGAGGGGACAGGTCATGAAAAACTGTTTTTT
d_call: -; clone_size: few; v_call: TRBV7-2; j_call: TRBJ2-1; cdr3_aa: CASSLDPGKYNEQFF; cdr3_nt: TGTGCCAGCAGCTTAGATCCCGGGAAGTACAATGAGCAGTTCTTC
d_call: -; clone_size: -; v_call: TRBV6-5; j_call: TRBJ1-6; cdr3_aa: CASTRGNNSPLHF; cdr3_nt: TGTGCCAGCACCAGGGGTAATAATTCACCCCTCCACTTT
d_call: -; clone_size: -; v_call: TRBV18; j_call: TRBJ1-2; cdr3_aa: CASSPLGAGRGVDYGYTF; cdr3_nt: TGTGCCAGCTCACCACTTGGTGCGGGGAGGGGTGTGGACTATGGCTACACCTTC
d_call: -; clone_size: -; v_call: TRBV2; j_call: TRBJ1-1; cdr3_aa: CASSPNRETEAFF; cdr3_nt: TGTGCCAGCAGTCCTAACAGGGAAACTGAAGCTTTCTTT
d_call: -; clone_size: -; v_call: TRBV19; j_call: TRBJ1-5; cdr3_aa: CASSIDRGGQPQHF; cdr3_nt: TGTGCCAGTAGTATAGATAGGGGGGGTCAGCCCCAGCATTTT
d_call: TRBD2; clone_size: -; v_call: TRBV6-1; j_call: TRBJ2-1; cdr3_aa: CASSEGAGRTYNEQFF; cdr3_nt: TGTGCCAGCAGTGAAGGGGCCGGGAGGACCTACAATGAGCAGTTCTTC
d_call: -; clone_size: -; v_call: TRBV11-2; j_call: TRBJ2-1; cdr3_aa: CASSSSPTGAYNEQFF; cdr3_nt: TGTGCCAGCAGCTCGTCCCCTACGGGGGCCTACAATGAGCAGTTCTTC
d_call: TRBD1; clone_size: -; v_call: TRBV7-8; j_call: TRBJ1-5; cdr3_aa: CASSRTGGDQPQHF; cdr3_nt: TGTGCCAGCAGCAGGACAGGGGGGGATCAGCCCCAGCATTTT
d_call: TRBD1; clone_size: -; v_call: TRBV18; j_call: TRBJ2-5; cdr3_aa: CASSPMGQPQETQYF; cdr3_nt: TGTGCCAGCTCACCCATGGGACAGCCCCAAGAGACCCAGTACTTC
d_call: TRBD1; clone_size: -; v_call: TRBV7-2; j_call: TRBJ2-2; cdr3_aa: CASSSWTGNTGELFF; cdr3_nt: TGTGCCAGCAGCTCCTGGACAGGGAACACCGGGGAGCTGTTTTTT
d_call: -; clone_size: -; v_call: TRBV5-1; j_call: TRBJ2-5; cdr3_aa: CASSRGTGETQYF; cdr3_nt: TGCGCCAGCAGTCGGGGGACCGGGGAGACCCAGTACTTC
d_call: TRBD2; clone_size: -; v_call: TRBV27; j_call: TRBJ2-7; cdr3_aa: CASTVAGGRYEQYF; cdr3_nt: TGTGCCAGCACAGTAGCGGGAGGTCGCTACGAGCAGTACTTC
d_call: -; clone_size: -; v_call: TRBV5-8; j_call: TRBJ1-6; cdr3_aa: CASSSWGGSRNSPLHF; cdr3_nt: TGTGCCAGCAGCTCCTGGGGGGGCTCCAGAAATTCACCCCTCCACTTT
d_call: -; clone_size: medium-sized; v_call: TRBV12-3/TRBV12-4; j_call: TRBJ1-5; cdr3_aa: CASGQDLRAQHF; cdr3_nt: TGTGCCAGCGGGCAGGACCTCAGGGCCCAGCATTTT
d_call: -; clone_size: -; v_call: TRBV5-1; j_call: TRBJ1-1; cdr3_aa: CASSFPGGGVNTEAFF; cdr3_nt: TGCGCCAGCAGCTTCCCGGGTGGGGGGGTCAACACTGAAGCTTTCTTT
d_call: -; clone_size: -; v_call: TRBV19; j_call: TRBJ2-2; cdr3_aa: CASSTTGLAGELFF; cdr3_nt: TGTGCCAGTAGTACGACAGGCTTAGCCGGGGAGCTGTTTTTT
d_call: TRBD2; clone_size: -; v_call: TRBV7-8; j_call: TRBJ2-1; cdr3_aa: CASSRTSGRGNMLEQFF; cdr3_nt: TGTGCCAGCAGTCGGACTAGCGGGAGGGGCAACATGTTGGAGCAGTTCTTC
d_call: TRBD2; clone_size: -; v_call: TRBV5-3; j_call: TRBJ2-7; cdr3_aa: CARSLPVAGPGEQYF; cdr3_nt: TGTGCCAGAAGCCTACCCGTAGCGGGGCCGGGGGAGCAGTACTTC
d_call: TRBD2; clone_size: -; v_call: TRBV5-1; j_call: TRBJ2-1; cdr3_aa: CASSYLAGYNEQFF; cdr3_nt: TGCGCCAGCAGCTATCTAGCGGGGTACAATGAGCAGTTCTTC
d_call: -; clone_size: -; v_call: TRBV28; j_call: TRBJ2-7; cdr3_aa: CASSPTARATRQYF; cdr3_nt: TGTGCCAGCAGCCCCACAGCCAGAGCTACGAGGCAGTACTTC
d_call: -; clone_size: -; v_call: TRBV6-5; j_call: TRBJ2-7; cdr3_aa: CASNERTVGRHEQYF; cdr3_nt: TGTGCCAGCAACGAGAGGACAGTGGGAAGGCACGAGCAGTACTTC